This passage covers 26 T cell receptor beta chains from one sample sequenced in a study of shared clonotypes between healthy human individuals. Using immunoSEQ multiplex PCR, the repertoire was profiled, and TCRdb retains in-frame clones only, with some absent. The sample yields 550,000 to 700,000 clones, around four fifths seen once. The sample consisted of memory CD4+ T cells sorted from blood. Subset meaning: CD45RA-negative fraction. These receptors were collected from a woman under 40 in good health.

CDR3 amino acids: CASSLGPGQSEQYF. In nucleotides, the CDR3 is TGCGCCAGCAGCTTGGGCCCAGGACAGAGCGAGCAGTACTTC. The chain is built from TRBV5-1 and TRBJ2-7; TRBD1 is a possible D gene (6 bases). V lost 0 bases and J lost 6, with 13 bases in between. This CDR3 comprises 14 residues. Germline V gene lookup returns CDR1 SGHRS and CDR2 YFSETQ.

V is TRBV9 and J is TRBJ2-7; D possibly corresponds to TRBD1 (5 bases). The CDR3 contains 17 residues. The V end lost 3 bases, the J end lost 2 bases, and 21 bases lay between the germline ends. The germline gives CDR1 SGDLS, CDR2 YYNGEE. The CDR3 sequence: CASSASHDRNGPYEQYF. CDR3 nucleotide sequence: TGTGCCAGCAGCGCGAGCCACGACAGAAACGGCCCCTACGAGCAGTACTTC.

The chain is built from TRBV5-1 and TRBJ2-2, with TRBD2 matching over 11 bases. Trimming cost V 4 bases and J 1 base; bases outside gene matches: 3. Germline V gives CDR1 SGHRS, CDR2 YFSETQ. This CDR3 comprises 16 residues. The CDR3 DNA reads as TGCGCCAGCAGCCCCGGGACTAGCGGGAACACCGGGGAGCTGTTTTTT. It is translated as CASSPGTSGNTGELFF. Full variable domain (rest looked up from reference TRBV5-1 and TRBJ2-2): KAGVTQTPRYLIKTRGQQVTLSCSPISGHRSVSWYQQTPGQGLQFLFEYFSETQRNKGNFPGRFSGRQFSNSRSEMNVSTLELGDSALYLCASSPGTSGNTGELFFGEGSRLTVL.

The DNA for the CDR3 is TGTGCCAGCAGCAAAGCACAGGGTCTGTCTAATGAAAAACTGTTTTTT. Translation: CASSKAQGLSNEKLFF. V is TRBV7-9 and J is TRBJ1-4; tentatively, D is TRBD1 (6 bases). Germline V gene sequence: CDR1 SEHNR, CDR2 FQNEAQ (reference sequence). The CDR3 runs 16 residues. V lost 5 bases and J 3 bases, leaving 16 bases between the germline ends.

This clone was found a few times. The sample carries other DNA sequences with the same CDR3. This chain uses TRBV30 with TRBJ1-1; D perhaps matches TRBD1 (6 bases). Trimming took 0 bases from V and 5 from J, leaving 10 bases between them. CDR3 length: 13 residues. CDR1 and CDR2 (germline): GTSNPN, SVGIG (reference sequence). Here the CDR3 reads CAWSVEGGTEAFF. In DNA, the CDR3 is TGTGCCTGGAGTGTCGAGGGGGGAACTGAAGCTTTCTTT.

The count of this clone is one. This chain connects TRBV5-1 to TRBJ2-1, with D possibly called TRBD1 or TRBD2 (5 bases each). The CDR3 covers 14 residues. The germline V gene has CDR1 SGHRS and CDR2 YFSETQ. V lost 0 bases and J lost 8, with 12 bases in between. CDR3 sequence: CASSLVGGFDEQFF. The CDR3 nucleotides are TGCGCCAGCAGCTTGGTTGGGGGATTCGATGAGCAGTTCTTC.

In its sample, this clone was seen many times. The chain recombines TRBV19 with TRBJ2-2, with 7 positions matching TRBD2. Germline values: CDR1 LNHDA, CDR2 SQIVND (reference sequence). V shed 6 bases, J shed 7 bases, and the junction held 5 bases outside the gene matches. The CDR3 totals 13 residues. The CDR3 reads CASSPGGNGELFF. In DNA, the CDR3 is TGTGCCAGTAGCCCCGGGGGGAACGGGGAGCTGTTTTTT.

The V and J genes are TRBV18 and TRBJ1-1; D is perhaps TRBD1 (5 bases). The CDR3 runs to 14 residues. V was trimmed by 6 bases and J by 2 bases, leaving 13 bases between them. CDR1 is KGHSH, CDR2 LQKENI, per germline. CDR3 DNA sequence: TGTGCCAGCTCCTCAGGGACGGATAACACTGAAGCTTTCTTT. It yields the protein CASSSGTDNTEAFF.

The V call is TRBV28, the J call TRBJ1-1, with 7 bases lining up with TRBD1. The CDR3 runs to 14 residues. In germline, CDR1 is MDHEN, CDR2 SYDVKM. J was trimmed by 1 base and V by 5 bases; bases with no gene match: 4. CDR3 protein: CASSVGQKNTEAFF. CDR3 nucleotides: TGTGCCAGCAGTGTGGGACAGAAGAACACTGAAGCTTTCTTT.

The V and J genes are TRBV28 and TRBJ1-4, with D perhaps TRBD1 (5 bases). The V end was cut by 9 bases, the J end by 6 bases, with 23 bases between. The germline CDR1 and CDR2 sequences are MDHEN and SYDVKM. This CDR3 has 16 amino acids. CDR3 sequence (DNA): TGTGCCAGTCTTCCCGAGACCCGAGGGGACCATGAAAAACTGTTTTTT. The encoded protein is CASLPETRGDHEKLFF.

This clone was recorded at least ten times. The gene calls are TRBV4-1 and TRBJ1-1; D is undetermined. Trimming shortened V by 0 bases and J by 4 bases, and 9 bases separated the two germline ends. This CDR3 spans 14 amino acids. Per the germline V gene, CDR1 is MGHRA and CDR2 is YSYEKL. The CDR3 nucleotides are TGCGCCAGCAGCCAAGATGGTTGGGGCACTGAAGCTTTCTTT. Translated, it gives CASSQDGWGTEAFF.

The rearrangement links TRBV28 to TRBJ1-4; 8 positions match TRBD1. CDR3 length equals 15 residues. Germline CDR1 reads MDHEN; CDR2 reads SYDVKM. The trim removed 7 bases at V and 7 bases at J, leaving 11 bases unmatched. The CDR3 is CASMRGQDMVEKLFF. The CDR3 DNA sequence: TGTGCCAGCATGAGGGGACAGGATATGGTTGAAAAACTGTTTTTT.

The sample holds one count of this clone. The CDR3 nucleotides read TGTGCCTGGAGTGTACCAGGGGCTGAAAAACTGTTTTTT. Residues: CAWSVPGAEKLFF. V usage is TRBV30 and J usage is TRBJ1-4; a weak D match, TRBD1 (6 bases). Germline V gives CDR1 GTSNPN, CDR2 SVGIG (reference sequence). The germline V and J ends were trimmed by 0 bases and 7 bases, with 9 bases remaining between them. There are 13 residues in the CDR3.

This clone has a handful of counts. The chain recombines TRBV10-3 with TRBJ2-2, with a possible D match to TRBD1 (6 bases). The CDR3 is made up of 17 amino acids. Trimming pared 0 bases from V and 0 bases from J, leaving 11 bases between. Looked up from germline, CDR1 is ENHRY and CDR2 is SYGVKD. CDR3 bases: TGTGCCATCAGTGAGTCCCCTTGGACAGCGAACACCGGGGAGCTGTTTTTT. It is translated as CAISESPWTANTGELFF.

This chain uses TRBV28 with TRBJ1-4; no reliable D call. Germline V gene data show CDR1 as MDHEN and CDR2 as SYDVKM. The CDR3 has 14 residues. Trimming pared 2 bases from V and 4 bases from J, leaving 8 bases between. The CDR3 region is CASSLAGNNEKLFF. CDR3 in DNA: TGTGCCAGCAGTTTAGCGGGGAATAATGAAAAACTGTTTTTT.

This chain uses TRBV5-1 with TRBJ2-2; 7 nucleotides align to TRBD2. The CDR3 is made up of 13 amino acids. Germline loops: CDR1 SGHRS, CDR2 YFSETQ. The V gene end was trimmed by 1 base and the J gene end by 10 bases; junction bases not matched to a gene: 4. CDR3 nucleotides: TGCGCCAGCAGCTTGTTGGCGGGAGCGGAGCTGTTTTTT. Amino acids: CASSLLAGAELFF.

This chain connects TRBV9 to TRBJ1-4, with D maybe TRBD1 (5 bases). The CDR3 length is 19 residues. V was clipped by 3 bases and J by 6 bases, with 27 bases between them. Germline V gene sequence: CDR1 SGDLS, CDR2 YYNGEE. The CDR3 loop is CASSAPGTDSLGRHEKLFF. CDR3 nucleotides: TGTGCCAGCAGCGCCCCCGGGACCGATAGTCTGGGGAGACATGAAAAACTGTTTTTT.

The chain employs TRBV7-8 and TRBJ2-7; D possibly corresponds to TRBD1 (5 bases). The V gene's germline CDR1 is SGHVS and CDR2 FQNEAQ. CDR3 length equals 16 residues. V lost 4 bases and J 2 bases, leaving 18 bases between the germline ends. The CDR3 region is CASSSLPDISPYEQYF. CDR3 coding DNA: TGTGCCAGCAGCTCCCTTCCGGACATCAGCCCCTACGAGCAGTACTTC.

The table lists this clone with a few counts. The rearrangement joins TRBV19 to TRBJ1-2; TRBD1 aligns across 7 bases. CDR1 is LNHDA and CDR2 is SQIVND in the germline V gene (reference sequence). This CDR3 has 16 residues. V shed 4 bases and J 4 bases; nucleotides not matched to a gene: 12. The CDR3 DNA sequence: TGTGCCAGTAGTAGTGGACAGGCACCCAGCGTCTATGGCTACACCTTC. Translated, it gives CASSSGQAPSVYGYTF.

With regard to this clone: Other DNA variants within this sample encode the same CDR3. The J gene is TRBJ2-2, the V gene TRBV5-1; perhaps TRBD2 as D (5 bases). The CDR3 runs 12 residues. CDR1 and CDR2 (germline): SGHRS, YFSETQ. Trimming removed 7 bases at V and 2 bases at J, with 6 bases between. CDR3 loop: CASRGNTGELFF. The CDR3 DNA sequence: TGCGCCAGCCGGGGAAACACCGGGGAGCTGTTTTTT.

This clone was observed at least ten times. The rearrangement uses TRBV5-1 and TRBJ2-5, with TRBD1 matching 9 bases. The germline CDR1 and CDR2 sequences are SGHRS and YFSETQ. The J segment lost 3 bases and the V segment lost 1 base, leaving 7 bases of the junction unmatched. CDR3 length: 16 amino acids. The DNA of the CDR3 is TGCGCCAGCAGCTTGCCGGGGACAGGGAGGGAAGAGACCCAGTACTTC. Its protein product is CASSLPGTGREETQYF.

V usage is TRBV25-1 and J usage is TRBJ1-2; 11 positions match TRBD1. This CDR3 is built from 15 residues. CDR1 MGHDK and CDR2 SYGVNS come from the germline V gene. The trim removed 5 bases at V and 3 bases at J, leaving 5 bases unmatched. CDR3 region: CASSTRTGGDYGYTF. The CDR3 DNA reads TGTGCCAGCAGTACCCGGACAGGGGGCGACTATGGCTACACCTTC.

The J gene is TRBJ1-2, the V gene TRBV27; 7 bases match TRBD1. The CDR3 runs 15 residues. V dropped 5 bases and J dropped 4; count of bases not matched to a gene: 10. Germline CDR1 MNHEY, CDR2 SMNVEV (reference sequence). CDR3: CASSAQTGAPYGYTF. The CDR3 nucleotides are TGTGCCAGCAGTGCTCAAACAGGGGCCCCCTATGGCTACACCTTC.

This chain joins TRBV28 and TRBJ2-7; 11 bases map to TRBD2. V lost 6 bases to trimming and J lost 1 base; unmatched junction nucleotides: 8. The CDR3 spans 16 residues. CDR1 is MDHEN and CDR2 is SYDVKM in the germline V gene. CDR3 bases: TGTGCCAGCAGCACCGGGGGACTAGCGGTTTCCTACGAGCAGTACTTC. Translating it yields CASSTGGLAVSYEQYF.

The chain links TRBV11-2 to TRBJ2-7, with 11 bases fitting TRBD1. V gave up 4 bases and J gave up 3 bases; unmatched junction bases: 2. Looked up from germline, CDR1 is SGHAT and CDR2 is FQNNGV. The CDR3 length is 14 residues. CDR3 coding DNA: TGTGCCAGCAGCTCCGGGACAGGGGGCTACGAGCAGTACTTC. Its translation: CASSSGTGGYEQYF.

The V call is TRBV5-1, the J call TRBJ2-6; D might be TRBD2 (5 bases). The germline V gene encodes CDR1 SGHRS and CDR2 YFSETQ. V lost 2 bases and J lost 0, with 15 bases in between. The length of the CDR3 is 18 residues. The DNA of the CDR3 is TGCGCCAGCAGCTTTCCAGACAAACTAGGCTCTGGGGCCAACGTCCTGACTTTC. Amino acids: CASSFPDKLGSGANVLTF.